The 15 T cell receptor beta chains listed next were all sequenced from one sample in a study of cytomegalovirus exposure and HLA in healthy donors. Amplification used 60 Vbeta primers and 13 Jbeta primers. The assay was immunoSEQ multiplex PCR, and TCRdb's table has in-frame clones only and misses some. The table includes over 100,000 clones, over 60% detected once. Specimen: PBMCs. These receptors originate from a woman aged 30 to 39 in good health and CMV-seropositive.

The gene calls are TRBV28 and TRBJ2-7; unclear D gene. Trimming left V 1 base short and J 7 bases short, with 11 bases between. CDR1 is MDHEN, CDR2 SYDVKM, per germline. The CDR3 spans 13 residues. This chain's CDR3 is CASSLLGSWEQYF. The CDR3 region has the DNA TGTGCCAGCAGTTTATTGGGCTCGTGGGAGCAGTACTTC.

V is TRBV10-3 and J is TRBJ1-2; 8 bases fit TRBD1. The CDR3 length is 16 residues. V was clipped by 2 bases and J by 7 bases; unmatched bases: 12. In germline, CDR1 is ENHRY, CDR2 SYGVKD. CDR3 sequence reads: CAISEKVSQGATGYTF. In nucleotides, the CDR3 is TGTGCCATCAGTGAGAAGGTCAGCCAGGGGGCGACTGGCTACACCTTC.

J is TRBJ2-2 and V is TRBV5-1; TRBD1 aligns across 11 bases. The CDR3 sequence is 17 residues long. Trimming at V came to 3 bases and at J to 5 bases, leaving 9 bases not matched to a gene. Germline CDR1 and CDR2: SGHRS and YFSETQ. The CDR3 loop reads CASSSIGQGAGTGELFF. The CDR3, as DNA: TGCGCCAGCAGCTCCATCGGACAGGGGGCGGGGACCGGGGAGCTGTTTTTT.

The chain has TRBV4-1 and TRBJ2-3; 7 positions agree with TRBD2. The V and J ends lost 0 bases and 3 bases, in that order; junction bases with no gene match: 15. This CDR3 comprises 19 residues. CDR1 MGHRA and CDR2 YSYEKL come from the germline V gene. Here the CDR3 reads CASSQDLNSAGTLTDTQYF. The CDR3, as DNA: TGCGCCAGCAGCCAAGATCTAAATTCAGCGGGGACCCTTACAGATACGCAGTATTTT.

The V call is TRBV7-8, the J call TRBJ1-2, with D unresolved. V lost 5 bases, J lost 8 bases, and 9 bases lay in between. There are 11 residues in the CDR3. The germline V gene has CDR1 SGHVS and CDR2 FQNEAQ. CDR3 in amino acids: CASSSGWGYTF. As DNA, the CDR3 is TGTGCCAGCAGCAGCGGGTGGGGCTACACCTTC.

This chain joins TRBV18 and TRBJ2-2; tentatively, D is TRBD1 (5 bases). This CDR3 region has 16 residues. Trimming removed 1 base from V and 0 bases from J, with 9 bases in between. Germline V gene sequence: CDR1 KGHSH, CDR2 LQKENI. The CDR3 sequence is CASSPLATANTGELFF. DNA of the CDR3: TGTGCCAGCTCACCACTCGCGACAGCGAACACCGGGGAGCTGTTTTTT.

The CDR3 DNA follows: TGTGCCAGCAGCGGCGGGGGAGGGGGGGGCGTTACCAACGTCCTGACTTTC. Translating it yields CASSGGGGGGVTNVLTF. This chain joins TRBV9 and TRBJ2-6; D possibly corresponds to TRBD2 (7 bases). Trimming took 3 bases from V and 8 from J, leaving 21 bases between them. The CDR3 is 17 residues long. Germline lookup yields CDR1 SGDLS and CDR2 YYNGEE.

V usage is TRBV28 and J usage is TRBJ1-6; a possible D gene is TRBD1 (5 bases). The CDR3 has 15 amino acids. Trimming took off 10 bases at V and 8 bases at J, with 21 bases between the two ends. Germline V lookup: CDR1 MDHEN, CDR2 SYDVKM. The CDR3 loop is CATCGGRTPDSPLHF. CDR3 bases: TGTGCCACCTGCGGGGGACGGACCCCGGATTCACCCCTCCACTTT.

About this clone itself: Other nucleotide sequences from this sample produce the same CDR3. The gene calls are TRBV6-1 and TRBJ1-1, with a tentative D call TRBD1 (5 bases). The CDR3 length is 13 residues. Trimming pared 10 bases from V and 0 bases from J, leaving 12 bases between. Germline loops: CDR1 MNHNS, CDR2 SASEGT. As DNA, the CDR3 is TGTGCCACACGGGGGGTGATGAACACTGAAGCTTTCTTT. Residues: CATRGVMNTEAFF.

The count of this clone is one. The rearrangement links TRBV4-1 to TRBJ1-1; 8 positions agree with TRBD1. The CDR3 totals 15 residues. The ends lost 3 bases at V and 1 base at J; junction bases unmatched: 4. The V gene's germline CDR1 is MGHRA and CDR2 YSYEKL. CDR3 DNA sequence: TGCGCCAGCAGCCACCTGACAGGGGCGAACACTGAAGCTTTCTTT. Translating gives CASSHLTGANTEAFF.

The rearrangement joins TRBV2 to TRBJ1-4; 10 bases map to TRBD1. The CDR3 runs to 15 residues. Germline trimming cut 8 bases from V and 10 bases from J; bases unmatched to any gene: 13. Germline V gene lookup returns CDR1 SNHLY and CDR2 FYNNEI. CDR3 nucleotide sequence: TGTGCCAGCGGACGGACAGGGGGGAAGCCGGTAAAACTGTTTTTT. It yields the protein CASGRTGGKPVKLFF.

This CDR3 is CASSPEVFSNEKLFF. The DNA of the CDR3 is TGTGCCAGCAGCCCCGAGGTTTTTTCTAATGAAAAACTGTTTTTT. The chain employs TRBV6-5 and TRBJ1-4, with D uncertain. There are 15 residues in the CDR3. Germline CDR1 and CDR2: MNHEY and SVGAGI. Trimming cost V 6 bases and J 3 bases, with 14 bases left between them.

CDR3 region: CASSLNRQHSNYGYTF. As DNA, the CDR3 is TGCGCCAGCAGCTTGAACAGGCAACACTCTAACTATGGCTACACCTTC. The J gene is TRBJ1-2, the V gene TRBV5-1; weak D call: TRBD1 (5 bases). The germline V gene has CDR1 SGHRS and CDR2 YFSETQ. There are 16 residues in the CDR3. The ends were cut back, 1 base at V and 0 bases at J, with 13 bases in the middle.

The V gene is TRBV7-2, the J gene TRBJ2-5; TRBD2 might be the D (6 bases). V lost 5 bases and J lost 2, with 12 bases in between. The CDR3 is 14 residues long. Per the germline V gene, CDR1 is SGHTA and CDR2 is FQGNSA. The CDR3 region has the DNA TGTGCCAGCAGCCTAAGCGGGCTGCAAGAGACCCAGTACTTC. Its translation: CASSLSGLQETQYF. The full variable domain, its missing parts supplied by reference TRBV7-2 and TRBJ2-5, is GAGVSQSPSNKVTEKGKDVELRCDPISGHTALYWYRQSLGQGLEFLIYFQGNSAPDKSGLPSDRFSAERTGGSVSTLTIQRTQQEDSAVYLCASSLSGLQETQYFGPGTRLLVL.

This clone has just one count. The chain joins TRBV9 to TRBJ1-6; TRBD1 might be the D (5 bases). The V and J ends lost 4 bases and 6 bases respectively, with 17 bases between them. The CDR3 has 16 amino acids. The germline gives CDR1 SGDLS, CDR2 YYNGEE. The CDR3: CASSQHRQPSNSPLHF. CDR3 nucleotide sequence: TGTGCCAGCAGCCAGCACAGACAGCCTAGTAATTCACCCCTCCACTTT.